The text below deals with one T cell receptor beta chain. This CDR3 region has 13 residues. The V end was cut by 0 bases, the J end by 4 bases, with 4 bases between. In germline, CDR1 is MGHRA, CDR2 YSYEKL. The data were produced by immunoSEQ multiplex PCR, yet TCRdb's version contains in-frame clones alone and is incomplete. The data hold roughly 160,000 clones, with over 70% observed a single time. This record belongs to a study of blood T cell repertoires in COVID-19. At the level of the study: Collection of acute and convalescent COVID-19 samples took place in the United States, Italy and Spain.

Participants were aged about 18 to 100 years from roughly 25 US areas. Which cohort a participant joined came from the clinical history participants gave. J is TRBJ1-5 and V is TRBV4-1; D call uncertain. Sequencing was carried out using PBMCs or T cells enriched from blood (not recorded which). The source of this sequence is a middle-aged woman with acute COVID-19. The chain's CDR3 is CASSQDLNQPQHF. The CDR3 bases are TGCGCCAGCAGCCAAGATTTAAATCAGCCCCAGCATTTT.